This T cell receptor (beta chain) was obtained from a study of a mutant IDH1 vaccine in newly diagnosed glioma (dated by TCRdb to the early 2020s). General notes on the study: Of the 32 patients who were treated, about 62% were male and around 40% were female, and the mean age was around 41 years. Prior to enrollment, standard therapy consisting of radiotherapy alone, temozolomide alone, or radiochemotherapy with temozolomide had been administered to patients, with the combination being received by most patients. Peripheral blood samples were drawn at six visits, namely V03 (baseline), V05, V07, V10, V12 and V13. For exploratory analyses, longitudinal TCRB deep sequencing was carried out in about two dozen treated patients wherever samples were available. Overall study outcomes, separate from this receptor: Vaccine-induced immune responses across multiple MHC alleles were detected in 80% to 95% of patients. PBMC samples for TCRB deep sequencing were selected based on availability. No apparent relationship was observed between pseudoprogression and alterations in the top peripheral T cell clonotypes detected by TCRB sequencing. According to the authors, sample limitations meant that analyses of patient blood samples could not be reproduced.

The time point label of this sample denotes: baseline, week 1 (first vaccination visit). The treatment or condition label for this specimen denotes: pre-vaccination baseline after standard-of-care therapy. The donors had newly diagnosed IDH1-mutant astrocytomas of WHO grade 3 or 4 that showed loss of nuclear ATRX. The samples were drawn from NOA16, a multicentre, single-arm, open-label phase I trial in Germany that tested a mutant IDH1 peptide vaccine in humans for the first time. Blood drawn at visit V03 was used as the baseline sample for immunogenicity testing. The DNeasy Blood and Tissue Kit was used to extract genomic DNA from EDTA blood for TCRB sequencing. The CDR3, cysteine through phenylalanine, is 16 amino acids long. The DNA shown is the 48-base CDR3, in frame from base 1. As encoded in the germline V gene (reference sequence), CDR1 is LNHDA while CDR2 is SQIVND. V has 6 bases trimmed and J has 3 bases trimmed; junction bases matching no gene number 4.

Notes on this clone: Its antigen specificity is not known. Nothing much larger sits one base from this clone, and base qualities are not available.

Libraries came from the immunoSEQ multiplex PCR assay. The hsTCRB Kit was used according to the manufacturer's protocol to amplify rearranged TCR beta chain sequences. Sequencing of TCRB libraries was carried out on an Illumina MiSeq. Per the source publication's procedure: The kit vendor's proprietary platform handled demultiplexing, trimming and gene mapping. TCRdb re-hosts the immuneACCESS table, in-frame sequences only. Its copies lack some clones; in the studies checked, an unresolved V gene accounts for under half of them, and the cause for the rest is not known. V, J and clone size are taken as reported in that table, and D and trimming were inferred from the DNA itself. This sample gives 85,000 to 100,000 clones in total; about four fifths of them show up just once. The ten largest make up 7% to 9% of the sample.

The chain was built from TRBV19 and TRBJ2-2; 13 bases in the middle match TRBD2. The receptor was derived from a woman aged 45-59 years with glioma. This sample comprised PBMCs, obtained from a glioma patient treated with radiotherapy, temozolomide or both. The nucleotides are TGTGCCAGTAGAAAACTAGCGGGGGGGGACACCGGGGAGCTGTTTTTT. It encodes CASRKLAGGDTGELFF.